The 14 T cell receptor beta chains below come from one sample, sequenced in a study of cytomegalovirus exposure and HLA in healthy donors. Primers included in the PCR were 60 Vbeta and 13 Jbeta primers. Assay: immunoSEQ multiplex PCR; the TCRdb copy retains only in-frame clones and omits some. The repertoire holds about 160,000 clones, with around nine tenths as singletons. Material for sequencing was PBMCs. The receptors here all came from a woman in her thirties in good health and CMV-seronegative.

The CDR3 protein is CASSLAQQPTGELFF. The CDR3 DNA reads TGTGCCAGCAGCTTAGCGCAACAGCCCACCGGGGAGCTGTTTTTT. V gene TRBV7-2 combines with J gene TRBJ2-2; D is uncertain. Germline V gives CDR1 SGHTA, CDR2 FQGNSA. Trimming took off 0 bases at V and 4 bases at J, with 9 bases between the two ends. CDR3 length: 15 residues.

The V gene is TRBV5-1, the J gene TRBJ1-5, with a possible D match to TRBD1 (5 bases). Trimming stripped 2 bases from V and 5 bases from J, with 11 bases between. Germline V CDR1 and CDR2: SGHRS, YFSETQ. The CDR3 length is 14 residues. CDR3 in amino acids: CASSFGQGDQPQHF. In DNA, the CDR3 is TGCGCCAGCAGCTTTGGCCAGGGTGATCAGCCCCAGCATTTT.

The chain has TRBV9 and TRBJ1-2; TRBD1 aligns across 8 bases. This CDR3 has 15 residues. Germline CDR1 SGDLS, CDR2 YYNGEE. After removal of 4 bases from V and 4 bases from J, the junction contained 9 bases not matched to a gene. CDR3 bases: TGTGCCAGCAGCAGCCGCAGGGGGCCTAGCTATGGCTACACCTTC. This gives the protein CASSSRRGPSYGYTF.

This sequence joins TRBV6-5 and TRBJ2-7; 9 positions match TRBD2. CDR1 is MNHEY and CDR2 is SVGAGI in the germline V gene. The CDR3 has 16 residues. The V segment lost 0 bases and the J segment 3 bases; nucleotides outside the gene matches: 6. The CDR3 loop is CASSYSGASGIYEQYF. The CDR3 region has the DNA TGTGCCAGCAGTTACTCTGGGGCTAGCGGGATCTACGAGCAGTACTTC.

The rearrangement joins TRBV7-2 to TRBJ1-2, with 11 bases that match TRBD1. Unmatched junction bases numbered 13, after V lost 5 bases and J lost 8 bases. Germline CDR1 reads SGHTA; CDR2 reads FQGNSA. The length of the CDR3 is 16 residues. The CDR3 DNA reads TGTGCCAGCAGCCGTACCGGGGACAGGGGGTTTGACGGCTACACCTTC. Protein: CASSRTGDRGFDGYTF.

The chain employs TRBV27 and TRBJ2-1, with a tentative D call TRBD1 (6 bases). The V end was cut by 5 bases, the J end by 5 bases, with 16 bases between. Germline V gene data show CDR1 as MNHEY and CDR2 as SMNVEV (reference sequence). This CDR3 comprises 15 residues. CDR3 sequence (DNA): TGTGCCAGCAGTCCCCCCCCGCAGGGGCACAATGAGCAGTTCTTC. Translated, it gives CASSPPPQGHNEQFF.

This chain joins TRBV19 and TRBJ1-1; possible D gene TRBD1, 6 bases. V lost 3 bases and J lost 8, with 19 bases in between. This CDR3 is built from 15 residues. The V gene's germline CDR1 is LNHDA and CDR2 SQIVND (reference sequence). CDR3 in amino acids: CASSISGQKRTEAFF. The DNA of the CDR3 is TGTGCCAGTAGTATCTCCGGACAGAAAAGGACCGAAGCTTTCTTT.

This clone came up once. The chain carries TRBV7-9 and TRBJ2-7; no clear D gene. The germline V gene has CDR1 SEHNR and CDR2 FQNEAQ (reference sequence). The V and J ends lost 5 bases and 0 bases respectively, with 8 bases between them. The CDR3 length is 13 residues. The CDR3 coding sequence is TGTGCCAGCAGCCTACAGACCTCCTACGAGCAGTACTTC. It translates to CASSLQTSYEQYF.

The chain recombines TRBV11-2 with TRBJ2-2; D is unclear. CDR3 length: 13 residues. The germline V gene has CDR1 SGHAT and CDR2 FQNNGV. Trimming left V 5 bases short and J 6 bases short, with 10 bases between. The CDR3 coding sequence is TGTGCCAGCAGCCAAATACAGCCCGGGGAGCTGTTTTTT. Translation: CASSQIQPGELFF. Filled out from reference TRBV11-2 and TRBJ2-2, the complete variable domain reads EAGVAQSPRYKIIEKRQSVAFWCNPISGHATLYWYQQILGQGPKLLIQFQNNGVVDDSQLPKDRFSAERLKGVDSTLKIQPAKLEDSAVYLCASSQIQPGELFFGEGSRLTVL.

Worth noting for this clone: In the same sample, other DNA sequences code for this CDR3. V gene TRBV5-1 combines with J gene TRBJ1-2; D may be TRBD1 (6 bases). The CDR3 runs 13 residues. Per the germline V gene, CDR1 is SGHRS and CDR2 is YFSETQ. Between the trimmed V and J ends, which lost 5 bases and 2 bases, there was a span of 10 bases. The CDR3 protein is CASSPGQNYGYTF. The CDR3 DNA follows: TGCGCCAGCAGTCCAGGACAGAACTATGGCTACACCTTC.

This clone was seen only a few times. This rearrangement joins TRBV5-6 to TRBJ1-5, with a weak D call TRBD1 (5 bases). This CDR3 has 17 amino acids. V gave up 0 bases and J gave up 0 bases, with 13 bases separating them. Per germline, CDR1 SGHDT and CDR2 YYEEEE. The CDR3 reads CASSLGAGRYSNQPQHF. The CDR3 DNA reads as TGTGCCAGCAGCTTGGGGGCGGGGCGTTATAGCAATCAGCCCCAGCATTTT.

The chain joins TRBV19 to TRBJ2-7; 7 bases match TRBD2. Germline V gene sequence: CDR1 LNHDA, CDR2 SQIVND (reference sequence). There are 18 residues in the CDR3. The junction had 18 bases not matched to a gene; V was cut back by 5 bases and J by 2 bases. This CDR3 reads CASSPPGLADSSPYEQYF. Here the CDR3 DNA reads TGTGCCAGTAGTCCGCCGGGGCTAGCGGATTCCTCACCCTACGAGCAGTACTTC.

This rearrangement joins TRBV10-3 to TRBJ1-2; D possibly corresponds to TRBD1 (6 bases). The CDR3 runs 15 residues. Germline-derived CDR1 and CDR2 are ENHRY and SYGVKD. V dropped 0 bases and J dropped 4 bases, with 12 bases sitting between them. The DNA of the CDR3 is TGTGCCATCAGTGAGTCGGGCAGGGGATCCTATGGCTACACCTTC. Amino acids: CAISESGRGSYGYTF.

The V call is TRBV6-5, the J call TRBJ2-5; TRBD1 is a possible D gene (6 bases). The assigned J gene may be wrong: the sequence end matches TRBJ2-7 better. CDR1 and CDR2 (germline): MNHEY, SVGAGI. This CDR3 spans 15 amino acids. The CDR3 spells CASSFRTAFSYEQYF. In nucleotides, the CDR3 is TGTGCCAGCAGTTTCAGGACAGCGTTCTCCTACGAGCAGTACTTC.